The clone carrying this TCR beta chain has at least ten counts. The data originate from a study of metastatic and nonmetastatic thyroid tumors. In germline, CDR1 is MDHEN, CDR2 SYDVKM. V dropped 6 bases and J dropped 9 bases, with 17 bases sitting between them. This CDR3 contains 13 residues. TCRdb ran MiXCR on the PCR reads. Of almost 85,000 clones in the sample, around 13% were seen once. Treatment of any kind had been given to no patient before thyroid surgery. What was sequenced was tumor tissue. The V gene is TRBV28, the J gene TRBJ1-2; D might be TRBD1 (5 bases). This TCR was recovered from a female donor with papillary thyroid cancer or a benign thyroid nodule (not recorded which). Some clones in this sample may be carry-over from other donors' samples. CDR3: CASSKGTATSYTF. CDR3 DNA sequence: TGTGCCAGCAGCAAAGGGACGGCTACCAGCTACACCTTC.